The clone carrying this TCR beta chain has only one observation. Generated by immunoSEQ multiplex PCR, the TCRdb table keeps only in-frame clones and is missing some. The profile shows about 300,000 clones, 86% of them singletons. This sample was taken from a study of blood T cell repertoires in COVID-19. Overall study context: COVID-19 samples, acute and convalescent, were from the United States, Italy and Spain. The analysed material was cDNA or gDNA that came from T cells, B-cell-depleted T cells, or PBMCs.

Participants were aged roughly 18 to 100 years from around 26 US areas. Germline V lookup: CDR1 WNHNN, CDR2 SYGVQD (reference sequence). Trimming took 4 bases from V and 3 from J, leaving 13 bases between them. This CDR3 comprises 14 residues. This receptor was obtained from a man aged 25-45 years who had recovered from COVID-19. What was sequenced was PBMCs or T cells enriched from blood (not recorded which). J is TRBJ2-7 and V is TRBV10-1; TRBD1 is a possible D gene (5 bases). CDR3 loop: CASSVGPGIYEQYF. The CDR3 DNA sequence: TGCGCCAGCAGTGTCGGGCCAGGGATCTACGAGCAGTACTTC.